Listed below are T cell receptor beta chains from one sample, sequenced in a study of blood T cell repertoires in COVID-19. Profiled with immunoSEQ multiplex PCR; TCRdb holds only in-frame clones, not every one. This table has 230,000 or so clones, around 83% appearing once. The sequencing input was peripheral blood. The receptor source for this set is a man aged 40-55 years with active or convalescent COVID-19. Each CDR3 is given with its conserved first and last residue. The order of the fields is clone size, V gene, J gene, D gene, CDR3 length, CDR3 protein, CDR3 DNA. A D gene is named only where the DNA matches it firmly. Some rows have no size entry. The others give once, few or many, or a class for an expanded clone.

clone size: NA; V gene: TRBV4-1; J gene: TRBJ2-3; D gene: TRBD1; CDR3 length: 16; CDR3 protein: CASSLVPGTAGDTQYF; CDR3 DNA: TGCGCCAGCAGCCTAGTTCCTGGGACAGCTGGAGATACGCAGTATTTT
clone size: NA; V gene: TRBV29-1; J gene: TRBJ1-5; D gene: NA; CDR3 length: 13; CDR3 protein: CSVGGTGNQPQHF; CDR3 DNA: TGCAGCGTTGGGGGTACAGGGAATCAGCCCCAGCATTTT
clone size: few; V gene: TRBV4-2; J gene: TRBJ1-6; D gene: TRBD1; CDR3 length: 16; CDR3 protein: CASSQDPTGGNSPLHF; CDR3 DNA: TGTGCCAGCAGCCAAGACCCCACAGGGGGCAATTCACCCCTCCACTTT
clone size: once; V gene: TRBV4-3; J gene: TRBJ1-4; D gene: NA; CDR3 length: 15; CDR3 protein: CASSQDRTGSEKLFF; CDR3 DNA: TGCGCCAGCAGCCAAGATCGGACCGGGAGTGAAAAACTGTTTTTT
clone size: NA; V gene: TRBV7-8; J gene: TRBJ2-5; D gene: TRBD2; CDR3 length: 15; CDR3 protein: CASSPLYSGRETQYF; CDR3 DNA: TGTGCCAGCAGCCCCCTTTATAGCGGGAGAGAGACCCAGTACTTC
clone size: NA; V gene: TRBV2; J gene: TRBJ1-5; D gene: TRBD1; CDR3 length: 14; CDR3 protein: CASRDTGVGQPQHF; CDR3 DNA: TGTGCCAGCAGGGATACAGGGGTTGGTCAGCCCCAGCATTTT
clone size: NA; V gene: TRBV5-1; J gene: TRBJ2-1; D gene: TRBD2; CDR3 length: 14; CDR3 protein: CASSLEAGGNEQFF; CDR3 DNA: TGCGCCAGCAGCTTGGAAGCGGGAGGCAATGAGCAGTTCTTC
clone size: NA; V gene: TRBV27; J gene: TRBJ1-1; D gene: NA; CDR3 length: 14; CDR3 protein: CASSLSSGERGAFF; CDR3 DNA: TGTGCCAGCAGTTTATCTTCAGGGGAAAGGGGGGCTTTCTTT
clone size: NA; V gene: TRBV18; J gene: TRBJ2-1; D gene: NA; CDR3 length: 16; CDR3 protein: CASSPPQGSAYNEQFF; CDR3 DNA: TGTGCCAGCTCACCACCCCAGGGTTCGGCCTACAATGAGCAGTTCTTC
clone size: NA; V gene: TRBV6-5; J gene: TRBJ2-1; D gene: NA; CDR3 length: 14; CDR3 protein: CASRRGTRYNEQFF; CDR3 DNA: TGTGCCAGCAGACGCGGGACTCGCTACAATGAGCAGTTCTTC
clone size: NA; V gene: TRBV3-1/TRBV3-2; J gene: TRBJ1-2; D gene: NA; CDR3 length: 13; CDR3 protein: CASSQEASYGYTF; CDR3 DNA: TGTGCCAGCAGCCAAGAAGCTAGCTATGGCTACACCTTC
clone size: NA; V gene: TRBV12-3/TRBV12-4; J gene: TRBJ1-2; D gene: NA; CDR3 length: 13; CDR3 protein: CASSTGTIYGYTF; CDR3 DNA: TGTGCCAGCAGCACAGGGACTATCTATGGCTACACCTTC
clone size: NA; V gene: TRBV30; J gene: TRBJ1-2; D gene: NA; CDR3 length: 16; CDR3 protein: CAWSGLSGVTNYGYTF; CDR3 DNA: TGTGCCTGGAGTGGGCTTAGCGGAGTAACTAACTATGGCTACACCTTC
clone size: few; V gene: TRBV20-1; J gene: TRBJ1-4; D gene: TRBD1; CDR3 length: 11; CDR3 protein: CSAYRGEKLFF; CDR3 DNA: TGCAGTGCTTACAGGGGTGAAAAACTGTTTTTT
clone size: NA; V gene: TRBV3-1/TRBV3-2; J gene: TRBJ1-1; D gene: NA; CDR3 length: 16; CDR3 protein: CASSQDGAGRNTEAFF; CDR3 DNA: TGTGCCAGCAGCCAAGATGGGGCAGGAAGGAACACTGAAGCTTTCTTT
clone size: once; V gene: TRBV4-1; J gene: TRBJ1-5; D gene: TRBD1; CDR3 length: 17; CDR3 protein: CASSQGAAGTGVAAQHF; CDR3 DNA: TGCGCCAGCAGCCAAGGGGCAGCCGGGACAGGGGTAGCGGCCCAGCATTTT